The 30 T cell receptor beta chains given below trace back to one sample, sequenced in a study of cytomegalovirus exposure and HLA in healthy donors. A multiplex PCR was run with 60 Vbeta primers and 13 Jbeta primers. The data were produced by immunoSEQ multiplex PCR, yet TCRdb's version contains in-frame clones alone and is incomplete. The table includes approximately 150,000 clones, 65% to 70% detected once. The sequenced sample was PBMCs. These receptors were collected from a young man in good health and CMV-seropositive.

The chain joins TRBV6-5 to TRBJ2-5; a weak D match, TRBD1 (5 bases). With the DNA end fitting TRBJ2-7 better, the J assignment may be wrong. The CDR3 spans 13 residues. Germline assignment: CDR1 MNHEY and CDR2 SVGAGI. Here the CDR3 reads CASSYSTGYEQYF. CDR3 coding DNA: TGTGCCAGCAGTTACTCCACAGGATACGAGCAGTACTTC.

The chain has TRBV9 and TRBJ2-1; 7 bases align to TRBD2. The CDR3 consists of 15 residues. The V segment lost 0 bases and the J segment 9 bases; nucleotides outside the gene matches: 9. Germline V gene sequence: CDR1 SGDLS, CDR2 YYNGEE. In DNA, the CDR3 is TGTGCCAGCAGCGTAGATCTAGGCGGGAGAGTTGAGCAGTTCTTC. Translating it yields CASSVDLGGRVEQFF.

The gene calls are TRBV5-6 and TRBJ2-1; tentative D call: TRBD2 (5 bases). The CDR3 runs 15 residues. CDR1 is SGHDT and CDR2 is YYEEEE in the germline V gene. The V and J ends lost 0 bases and 8 bases respectively, with 15 bases between them. CDR3 sequence: CASSLELDYGDEQFF. The CDR3 DNA follows: TGTGCCAGCAGCTTGGAACTAGATTATGGCGATGAGCAGTTCTTC.

V gene TRBV7-2 combines with J gene TRBJ2-7; 7 bases agree with TRBD1. CDR1 is SGHTA and CDR2 is FQGNSA in the germline V gene. Trimming at V came to 5 bases and at J to 2 bases, leaving 18 bases not matched to a gene. The CDR3 consists of 18 residues. CDR3 protein: CASSLSVGTAHYPYEQYF. In DNA form, the CDR3 reads TGTGCCAGCAGCCTATCCGTAGGGACAGCTCATTACCCCTACGAGCAGTACTTC.

The chain is built from TRBV2 and TRBJ2-1; 9 nucleotides agree with TRBD1. Germline assignment: CDR1 SNHLY and CDR2 FYNNEI. CDR3 length: 16 amino acids. With V trimmed by 6 bases and J by 4 bases, 10 bases remained unmatched. The CDR3 spells CASRASGDRVYNEQFF. The CDR3 bases are TGTGCCAGCAGAGCATCAGGGGACAGGGTATACAATGAGCAGTTCTTC.

The rearrangement joins TRBV4-2 to TRBJ2-1; 9 nucleotides agree with TRBD2. Per the germline V gene, CDR1 is LGHNA and CDR2 is YNFKEQ. The CDR3 covers 16 residues. J lost 7 bases, V lost 2 bases, and 9 bases had no gene match. For the CDR3, the DNA is TGTGCCAGCAGCCAAAAGGGACTAGCAGGTAGGAATGAGCAGTTCTTC. The encoded protein is CASSQKGLAGRNEQFF.

This clone came up a few times. The chain is built from TRBV6-5 and TRBJ1-1; the match to TRBD1 covers 7 bases. Trimming at V came to 5 bases and at J to 5 bases, leaving 5 bases not matched to a gene. This CDR3 is built from 13 residues. Looked up from germline, CDR1 is MNHEY and CDR2 is SVGAGI. The chain's CDR3 is CASSATGRTEAFF. CDR3 coding DNA: TGTGCCAGCAGTGCGACAGGGCGGACTGAAGCTTTCTTT.

This chain connects TRBV2 to TRBJ1-4, with a possible D match to TRBD1 (5 bases). The germline V and J ends were trimmed by 3 bases and 2 bases, with 7 bases remaining between them. The CDR3 contains 14 residues. Germline loops: CDR1 SNHLY, CDR2 FYNNEI. The CDR3 sequence is CASSDGGTNEKLFF. CDR3 DNA: TGTGCCAGCAGTGACGGGGGGACTAATGAAAAACTGTTTTTT.

This clone was seen only a few times. The V gene is TRBV7-9, the J gene TRBJ1-1; D is ambiguous. This CDR3 is 15 amino acids long. Looked up from germline, CDR1 is SEHNR and CDR2 is FQNEAQ (reference sequence). The ends were cut back, 1 base at V and 0 bases at J, with 9 bases in the middle. As DNA, the CDR3 is TGTGCCAGCAGCTTAGAAAGCGGCTTGAACACTGAAGCTTTCTTT. Encoded protein: CASSLESGLNTEAFF.

This chain's CDR3 is CASSLQLATDTQYF. CDR3 nucleotides: TGTGCCAGCAGCTTGCAACTAGCGACAGATACGCAGTATTTT. This rearrangement joins TRBV11-2 to TRBJ2-3; 7 positions agree with TRBD2. Trimming at V came to 3 bases and at J to 3 bases, leaving 3 bases not matched to a gene. The CDR3 length is 14 residues. Germline CDR1 SGHAT, CDR2 FQNNGV. The full variable domain, in which reference TRBV11-2 and TRBJ2-3 provide the parts outside the CDR3, is EAGVAQSPRYKIIEKRQSVAFWCNPISGHATLYWYQQILGQGPKLLIQFQNNGVVDDSQLPKDRFSAERLKGVDSTLKIQPAKLEDSAVYLCASSLQLATDTQYFGPGTRLTVL.

V usage is TRBV6-1 and J usage is TRBJ1-3; TRBD1 might be the D (6 bases). Germline loops: CDR1 MNHNS, CDR2 SASEGT. This CDR3 has 16 residues. V was clipped by 4 bases and J by 4 bases, with 17 bases between them. Here the CDR3 reads CASSGGQFYGGNTIYF. The CDR3 DNA reads TGTGCCAGCAGTGGAGGACAGTTTTATGGAGGAAACACCATATATTTT.

The chain carries TRBV10-1 and TRBJ2-2, with a possible D match to TRBD2 (6 bases). The CDR3 contains 15 residues. The ends were cut back, 6 bases at V and 4 bases at J, with 15 bases in the middle. Per germline, CDR1 WNHNN and CDR2 SYGVQD (reference sequence). The CDR3 sequence: CASSPGGQSTGELFF. In nucleotides, the CDR3 is TGCGCCAGCAGCCCCGGAGGGCAGAGCACCGGGGAGCTGTTTTTT.

The gene calls are TRBV27 and TRBJ1-4; 7 bases fit TRBD1. Germline V gene sequence: CDR1 MNHEY, CDR2 SMNVEV (reference sequence). The CDR3 consists of 13 residues. The V segment lost 8 bases and the J segment 7 bases; nucleotides outside the gene matches: 7. CDR3 sequence: CASARQGGEKLFF. The CDR3 DNA sequence: TGTGCCAGCGCCCGACAGGGAGGTGAAAAACTGTTTTTT.

The chain links TRBV7-6 to TRBJ1-3, with TRBD1 matching 7 bases. CDR1 is SGHVS, CDR2 FNYEAQ, per germline. The CDR3 covers 14 residues. The J segment lost 3 bases and the V segment lost 3 bases, leaving 2 bases of the junction unmatched. The CDR3 sequence is CASSLGQFGNTIYF. The CDR3 bases are TGTGCCAGCAGCTTGGGACAGTTTGGAAACACCATATATTTT.

The chain employs TRBV7-3 and TRBJ2-7, with 7 bases identical to TRBD1. CDR3 length: 15 amino acids. With 5 bases clipped from V and 3 bases from J, the junction kept 10 bases outside the gene matches. Per germline, CDR1 SGHTA and CDR2 FQGTGA. The CDR3 DNA is TGTGCCAGCAGCCCCCAGAGACAGGGATTCTACGAGCAGTACTTC. Translating gives CASSPQRQGFYEQYF.

This clone has just one count. The chain has TRBV28 and TRBJ1-1, with 7 bases fitting TRBD1. The germline V gene encodes CDR1 MDHEN and CDR2 SYDVKM. V was pared by 4 bases and J by 3 bases, with 8 bases of the junction left unmatched. The CDR3 consists of 15 residues. Here the CDR3 reads CASSSKTRGDTEAFF. CDR3 coding DNA: TGTGCCAGCAGTTCTAAAACCAGGGGGGACACTGAAGCTTTCTTT.

The chain has TRBV7-6 and TRBJ2-1, with D possibly being TRBD2 (7 bases). The CDR3 contains 16 residues. The V end lost 6 bases, the J end lost 4 bases, and 19 bases lay between the germline ends. Germline V lookup: CDR1 SGHVS, CDR2 FNYEAQ. CDR3 nucleotide sequence: TGTGCCAGCAGTCCTGGGGGGGCGCAGGAATACAATGAGCAGTTCTTC. Protein sequence: CASSPGGAQEYNEQFF.

The chain joins TRBV10-1 to TRBJ2-3, with 10 nucleotides matching TRBD1. With 6 bases clipped from V and 3 bases from J, the junction kept 6 bases outside the gene matches. The CDR3 loop spans 15 amino acids. In germline, CDR1 is WNHNN, CDR2 SYGVQD (reference sequence). This chain's CDR3 is CASSKTGQGTDTQYF. CDR3 DNA: TGCGCCAGCAGCAAGACGGGACAGGGGACAGATACGCAGTATTTT.

This chain joins TRBV7-2 and TRBJ2-7; 7 bases fit TRBD2. CDR3 length: 15 amino acids. Germline V lookup: CDR1 SGHTA, CDR2 FQGNSA. V shed 0 bases and J 0 bases; nucleotides not matched to a gene: 2. CDR3 loop: CASSLAAGSSYEQYF. The CDR3 bases are TGTGCCAGCAGCTTAGCAGCGGGGTCCTCCTACGAGCAGTACTTC.

Only one count was recorded for this clone. The chain uses TRBV10-3 and TRBJ1-1; 9 bases map to TRBD1. Losses at the gene ends were 6 bases for V and 3 bases for J; bases not matched to a gene: 2. Germline loops: CDR1 ENHRY, CDR2 SYGVKD. CDR3 length equals 13 residues. CDR3 amino acids: CAIRGDRDTEAFF. The CDR3 nucleotides read TGTGCCATCAGGGGGGACAGGGACACTGAAGCTTTCTTT.

The chain employs TRBV5-6 and TRBJ2-4; 7 positions agree with TRBD1. The CDR3 runs 14 residues. CDR1 is SGHDT, CDR2 YYEEEE, per germline. V gave up 6 bases and J gave up 8 bases; unmatched junction bases: 11. The CDR3 sequence: CASTSRDSQHIQYF. The CDR3 coding sequence is TGTGCCAGCACCTCACGGGACAGTCAGCACATTCAGTACTTC.

The chain carries TRBV7-9 and TRBJ1-2; 10 bases agree with TRBD1. The CDR3 sequence is 16 residues long. The germline V gene encodes CDR1 SEHNR and CDR2 FQNEAQ (reference sequence). The ends lost 5 bases at V and 7 bases at J; junction bases unmatched: 13. CDR3 residues: CASSPKTGTGEPGYTF. For the CDR3, the DNA is TGTGCCAGCAGCCCTAAAACCGGGACAGGGGAGCCTGGCTACACCTTC.

In DNA, the CDR3 is TGTGCCAGCAGCGTAGGGTCGGGACAGGGGGCGCCGGGCACCGGGGAGCTGTTTTTT. Translating it yields CASSVGSGQGAPGTGELFF. The rearrangement links TRBV9 to TRBJ2-2; 12 nucleotides align to TRBD1. In germline, CDR1 is SGDLS, CDR2 YYNGEE. Losses at the gene ends were 0 bases for V and 4 bases for J; bases not matched to a gene: 10. The CDR3 sequence is 19 residues long.

The J gene is TRBJ1-5, the V gene TRBV7-8; possibly TRBD1 for D (5 bases). The germline V gene has CDR1 SGHVS and CDR2 FQNEAQ. The CDR3 contains 13 residues. The V end lost 1 base, the J end lost 7 bases, and 8 bases lay between the germline ends. The CDR3 DNA reads TGTGCCAGCAGCTTAGAGGGGTTCCAGCCCCAGCATTTT. Translating gives CASSLEGFQPQHF.

The chain employs TRBV9 and TRBJ2-5; a possible D gene is TRBD2 (5 bases). CDR1 is SGDLS, CDR2 YYNGEE, per germline. The CDR3 consists of 16 residues. V lost 4 bases and J 3 bases, leaving 19 bases between the germline ends. This CDR3 reads CASSPSGKGLKETQYF. The CDR3 DNA sequence: TGTGCCAGCAGCCCCTCGGGGAAGGGTCTCAAAGAGACCCAGTACTTC.

The chain couples TRBV6-1 to TRBJ2-3, with TRBD1 matching over 7 bases. J was trimmed by 6 bases and V by 7 bases; bases with no gene match: 13. This CDR3 is built from 15 residues. Germline V gene lookup returns CDR1 MNHNS and CDR2 SASEGT. The CDR3 DNA reads TGTGCCAGCACGGTGATCCTAGACAGGGCTGATACGCAGTATTTT. Its translation is CASTVILDRADTQYF.

CDR3 in DNA: TGCGCCAGCAGCTTGGTTCCGGGGTACTACGAGCAGTACTTC. It is translated as CASSLVPGYYEQYF. The chain uses TRBV5-1 and TRBJ2-7; TRBD2 is a possible D gene (5 bases). V shed 0 bases and J shed 3 bases, with 10 bases lying between them. CDR1 SGHRS and CDR2 YFSETQ come from the germline V gene. CDR3 size: 14 residues. Complete variable domain (other parts from reference TRBV5-1 and TRBJ2-7): KAGVTQTPRYLIKTRGQQVTLSCSPISGHRSVSWYQQTPGQGLQFLFEYFSETQRNKGNFPGRFSGRQFSNSRSEMNVSTLELGDSALYLCASSLVPGYYEQYFGPGTRLTVT.

V and J are TRBV7-9 and TRBJ2-1; 8 nucleotides agree with TRBD2. The germline V gene encodes CDR1 SEHNR and CDR2 FQNEAQ (reference sequence). The J segment lost 4 bases and the V segment lost 5 bases, leaving 13 bases of the junction unmatched. The CDR3 runs 17 residues. CDR3 region: CASSPGLGLAGYNEQFF. The CDR3 DNA reads TGTGCCAGCAGCCCAGGTTTAGGCCTAGCGGGTTACAATGAGCAGTTCTTC.

This sequence joins TRBV2 and TRBJ2-3, with 8 bases that match TRBD1. Germline assignment: CDR1 SNHLY and CDR2 FYNNEI. The V segment lost 1 base and the J segment 2 bases; nucleotides outside the gene matches: 11. This CDR3 is built from 18 residues. The CDR3 loop reads CASSEVSRQGAYTDTQYF. The CDR3 DNA is TGTGCCAGCAGTGAAGTATCCCGGCAGGGGGCCTACACAGATACGCAGTATTTT.

The genes are TRBV9 and TRBJ1-3; tentatively, D is TRBD1 (6 bases). Trimming removed 0 bases from V and 0 bases from J, with 16 bases in between. CDR1 and CDR2 (germline): SGDLS, YYNGEE. The CDR3 is 18 residues long. The CDR3 region is CASSVEPLAGVSGNTIYF. DNA of the CDR3: TGTGCCAGCAGCGTAGAGCCCTTGGCAGGGGTCTCTGGAAACACCATATATTTT.